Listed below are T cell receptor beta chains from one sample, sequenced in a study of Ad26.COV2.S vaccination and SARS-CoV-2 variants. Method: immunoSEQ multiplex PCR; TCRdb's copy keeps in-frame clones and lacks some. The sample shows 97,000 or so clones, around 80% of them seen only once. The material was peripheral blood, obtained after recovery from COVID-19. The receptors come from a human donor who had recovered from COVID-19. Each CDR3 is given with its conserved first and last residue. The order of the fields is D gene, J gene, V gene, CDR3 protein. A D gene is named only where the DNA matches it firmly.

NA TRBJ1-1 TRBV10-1 CASSESGHEGTEAFF
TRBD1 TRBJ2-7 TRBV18 CASSQTGASSYEQYF
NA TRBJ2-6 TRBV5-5 CASSYHVSSGANVLTF
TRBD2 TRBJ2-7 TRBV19 CASSIGEGSYEQYF
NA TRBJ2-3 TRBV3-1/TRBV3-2 CASSQGGSPTQYF
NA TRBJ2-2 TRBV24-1 CATSDAGTNTGELFF
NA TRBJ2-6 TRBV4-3 CASSQDTGVGANVLTF
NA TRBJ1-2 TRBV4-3 CASSQDVMNNYGYTF
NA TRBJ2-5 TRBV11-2 CASSPSSGVETQYF
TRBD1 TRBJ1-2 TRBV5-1 CASSPRTGDNGGYTF
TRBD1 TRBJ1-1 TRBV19 CASSGGRGTVNTEAFF
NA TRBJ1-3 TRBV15 CATSRALAGTSGNTIYF
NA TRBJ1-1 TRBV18 CASSPPGGGSEAFF